This entry describes one T cell receptor (beta chain). The data derive from a study of T cell responses to AZD1222 COVID-19 vaccine. Study summary: Second doses at about 4 or about 12 weeks were pooled.

Data came from immunoSEQ multiplex PCR; TCRdb stores just in-frame clones and leaves some out. Seen here are about 120,000 clones, about 89% observed once, and the top ten hold less than 6.5%. The CDR3 sequence is 15 residues long. The germline gives CDR1 SGDLS, CDR2 YYNGEE. Trimming removed 3 bases from V and 4 bases from J, with 13 bases in between. The rearrangement uses TRBV9 and TRBJ1-4; maybe TRBD1 (5 bases). The origin of this receptor is an adult in good health. The sequencing here drew on peripheral blood, taken on day 0 of AZD1222 vaccination. In nucleotides, the CDR3 is TGTGCCAGCAGCGCATCGGGGGGGATTAATGAAAAACTGTTTTTT. Translation gives CASSASGGINEKLFF.